This T cell receptor beta chain emerged from a study of response to subunit inactivated influenza vaccine. Whole-study findings and limits: Authors suggested each seasonal flu vaccination may recruit only limited numbers of new T cells.

The V segment lost 6 bases and the J segment 5 bases; nucleotides outside the gene matches: 10. CDR1 and CDR2 (germline): MNHEY, SVGEGT. The CDR3 covers 15 residues. With regard to this clonotype: What it recognizes is unknown.

One entry per CDR3 protein, called by TCRdb with MiXCR from the RT-PCR reads. The repertoire consists of 710,000 or so distinct CDR3 sequences, with approximately 14% occurring once and the leading ten covering roughly 10%. This sequence was found in a man aged 50 or older who received an inactivated influenza vaccine. The sequencing here drew on PBMCs from blood, taken 11 to 12 days after vaccination. This chain connects TRBV6-2 or TRBV6-3 to TRBJ2-5, with 9 bases identical to TRBD2. Here the CDR3 DNA reads TGTGCCAGCAGGGCCTTTAGCGGGAGCAGGGAGACCCAGTACTTC. Amino acid sequence: CASRAFSGSRETQYF.